This passage covers 7 T cell receptor beta chains from one sample sequenced in a study of blood T cell repertoires in COVID-19. Some clones are missing from TCRdb's copy, which holds only in-frame ones; the method was immunoSEQ multiplex PCR. The data show fewer than 70,000 clones, 80% to 85% seen once. Input material: peripheral blood. The receptors were sampled from a woman older than 75 with acute or convalescent COVID-19.

CDR3 amino acids: CASSPGQSSIYGYTF. Written as DNA, the CDR3 is TGTGCCAGCAGTCCGGGACAGTCCTCGATCTATGGCTACACCTTC. The chain employs TRBV6-5 and TRBJ1-2; 7 bases fit TRBD1. There are 15 residues in the CDR3. J gave up 4 bases and V 5 bases, and 10 bases lay outside the gene matches. Germline CDR1 reads MNHEY; CDR2 reads SVGAGI.

V gene TRBV3-1 (or the pseudogene TRBV3-2) combines with J gene TRBJ2-1; D unresolved. Trimming removed 6 bases at V and 5 bases at J, with 11 bases between. Germline CDR1 is LGHDT and CDR2 is YNNKEL (reference sequence). The CDR3 totals 13 residues. The DNA for the CDR3 is TGTGCCAGCAGGACACAGAGAAACAATGAGCAGTTCTTC. It specifies CASRTQRNNEQFF.

J is TRBJ2-3 and V is TRBV27; possible D gene TRBD2, 7 bases. The germline V gene encodes CDR1 MNHEY and CDR2 SMNVEV (reference sequence). V lost 5 bases and J 6 bases, leaving 15 bases between the germline ends. The CDR3 sequence is 14 residues long. The DNA of the CDR3 is TGTGCCAGCAGTCCTTGGCGGGGGCGGGATACGCAGTATTTT. This sequence encodes CASSPWRGRDTQYF.

The rearrangement uses TRBV5-6 and TRBJ2-1; TRBD2 matches at 8 bases. The V and J ends lost 3 bases and 1 base, in that order; junction bases with no gene match: 6. Per the germline V gene, CDR1 is SGHDT and CDR2 is YYEEEE. The CDR3 has 16 residues. CDR3 loop: CASSSGGSGSYNEQFF. The CDR3 bases are TGTGCCAGCAGCTCGGGAGGGTCGGGGTCCTACAATGAGCAGTTCTTC.

The chain couples TRBV27 to TRBJ2-7, with D tentatively TRBD2 (7 bases). Germline V gene sequence: CDR1 MNHEY, CDR2 SMNVEV (reference sequence). V lost 2 bases and J lost 3, with 11 bases in between. CDR3 length: 14 residues. This CDR3 is CASSLKGGNYEQYF. CDR3 nucleotide sequence: TGTGCCAGCAGTTTAAAGGGGGGGAACTACGAGCAGTACTTC.

In the case of this clone: Other DNA sequences within the sample encode an identical CDR3. The chain employs TRBV9 and TRBJ1-1; the D gene is possibly TRBD1 (5 bases). Germline values: CDR1 SGDLS, CDR2 YYNGEE. This CDR3 has 14 amino acids. Trimming left V 0 bases short and J 1 base short, with 7 bases between. The CDR3 sequence: CASSVVTGNTEAFF. CDR3 nucleotide sequence: TGTGCCAGCAGCGTAGTCACAGGGAACACTGAAGCTTTCTTT.

This clone has a handful of counts. The CDR3 protein is CASSPRFGDTIYF. CDR3 in DNA: TGTGCCAGCAGTCCCCGGTTCGGGGACACCATATATTTT. The chain links TRBV6-5 to TRBJ1-3; D is unclear. The CDR3 has 13 residues. V was trimmed by 5 bases and J by 8 bases, leaving 13 bases between them. Germline lookup yields CDR1 MNHEY and CDR2 SVGAGI.